This T cell receptor (beta chain) was recorded in a study of cytomegalovirus exposure and HLA in healthy donors. Study-level findings and limits: Later, TCR association rates were found to vary by HLA locus, highest for DRB1 and lowest for HLA-C. A later analysis reportedly found fewer N-insertions in an Asian-associated ancestry cluster than the roughly 670-donor mean.

Primers for the PCR totalled 60 Vbeta and 13 Jbeta. Sequenced by immunoSEQ multiplex PCR; TCRdb stores in-frame clones only, minus some. The sample gives over 150,000 clones, 70% to 80% of which show up once; approximately 1.4% is in the top ten. On this clone itself: The antigen is unknown.

The CDR3 is made up of 13 amino acids. V lost 7 bases to trimming and J lost 5 bases; unmatched junction nucleotides: 7. Germline lookup yields CDR1 MNHEY and CDR2 SVGAGI. The sample was PBMCs. This clonotype was sampled from a man aged 55 to 70 in good health and CMV-seronegative. This rearrangement joins TRBV6-5 to TRBJ1-1, with 7 positions matching TRBD1. The CDR3 DNA reads as TGTGCCAGCAATCTACAGGGGAGTACTGAAGCTTTCTTT. It yields the protein CASNLQGSTEAFF.